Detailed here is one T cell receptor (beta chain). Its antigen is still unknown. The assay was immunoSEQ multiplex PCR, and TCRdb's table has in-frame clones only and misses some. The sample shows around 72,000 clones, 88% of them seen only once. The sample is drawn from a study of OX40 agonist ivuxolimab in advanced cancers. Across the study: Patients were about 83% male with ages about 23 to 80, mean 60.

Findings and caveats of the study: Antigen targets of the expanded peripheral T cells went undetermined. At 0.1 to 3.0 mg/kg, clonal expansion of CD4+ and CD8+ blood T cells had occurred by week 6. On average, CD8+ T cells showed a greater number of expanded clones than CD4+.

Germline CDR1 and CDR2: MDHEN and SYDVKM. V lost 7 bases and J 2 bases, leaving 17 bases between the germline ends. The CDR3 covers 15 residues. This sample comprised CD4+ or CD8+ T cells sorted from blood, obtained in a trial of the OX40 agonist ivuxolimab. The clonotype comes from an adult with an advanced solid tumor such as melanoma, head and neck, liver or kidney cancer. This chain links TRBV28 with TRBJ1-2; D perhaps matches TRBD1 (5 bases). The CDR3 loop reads CASNHRKDSNYGYTF. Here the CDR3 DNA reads TGTGCCAGCAACCACAGGAAGGACTCAAACTATGGCTACACCTTC.